Sequencing of this T cell receptor beta chain was carried out in a study of brain T cells in children with intractable seizures. Study-wide results and caveats: Absence of clones before surgery may stem from lower sequencing depth. Patients' HCMV serostatus was unknown; virus specificity rests on CDR3 similarity alone.

This CDR3 comprises 14 residues. Germline CDR1 reads GTSNPN; CDR2 reads SVGIG (reference sequence). The V end lost 3 bases, the J end lost 6 bases, and 17 bases lay between the germline ends. Clones were sequenced by immunoSEQ multiplex PCR, and TCRdb holds only the in-frame ones, with some missing. The sample lists around 38,000 clones, over 75% seen once, with 5.5% to 7% in the top ten. Regarding this clone: No antigen is known for it.

Only cases whose brain tissue showed the highest T cell transcript signatures were sequenced. Pre-surgery treatment included at least one anti-epileptic drug. The TCR originated in a girl aged 2-10 years with tuberous sclerosis and intractable seizures. This chain connects TRBV30 to TRBJ1-2; D remains ambiguous. The sample was peripheral blood, taken at surgery. This CDR3 reads CAWSVFTTGDGYTF. The CDR3 DNA is TGTGCCTGGAGCGTGTTTACAACGGGAGATGGCTACACCTTC. Based on the CDR3 plus reference TRBV30 and TRBJ1-2, the full variable domain is SQTIHQWPATLVQPVGSPLSLECTVEGTSNPNLYWYRQAAGRGLQLLFYSVGIGQISSEVPQNLSASRPQDRQFILSSKKLLLSDSGFYLCAWSVFTTGDGYTFGSGTRLTVV.